Following are 27 T cell receptor beta chains from one sample sequenced in a study of a mutant IDH1 vaccine in newly diagnosed glioma. Using immunoSEQ multiplex PCR, the repertoire was profiled, and TCRdb retains in-frame clones only, with some absent. The top ten clones hold 4.5% to 7% of a sample with around 120,000 clones, roughly 78% of them seen once. Time point specified: week 11, during vaccination. Alongside topical imiquimod, each dose of vaccine comprised 300 ug of mutant IDH1 20-mer peptide. These TCRs are of unknown antigen specificity. The sample consisted of PBMCs, taken from a glioma patient whose treatment included an IDH1 peptide vaccine. The receptors come from a man aged 40-49 years with glioma.

The table lists this clone with a few counts. The chain combines TRBV4-3 with TRBJ2-3; D is possibly TRBD1 (6 bases). In germline, CDR1 is LGHNA, CDR2 YSLEER. The CDR3 sequence is 15 residues long. V lost 0 bases, J lost 4 bases, and 11 bases lay in between. The CDR3 DNA follows: TGCGCCAGCAGCCAAGATCTGGGGGCCCCAGATACGCAGTATTTT. Amino acid sequence: CASSQDLGAPDTQYF.

This clone was detected ten times or more. This chain joins TRBV6-5 and TRBJ2-4, with TRBD1 identical over 8 bases. J was trimmed by 8 bases and V by 2 bases; bases with no gene match: 8. CDR1 MNHEY and CDR2 SVGAGI come from the germline V gene. The CDR3 spans 15 residues. The CDR3 region has the DNA TGTGCCAGCAGTTACGGACAGGGTATCAGGGACATTCAGTACTTC. Its protein is CASSYGQGIRDIQYF.

The CDR3 DNA is TGTGCCAGTAGAACCGGGAGGACTTTCGGGGAGCTGTTTTTT. Protein: CASRTGRTFGELFF. The chain links TRBV19 to TRBJ2-2, with 7 bases fitting TRBD2. The germline V gene has CDR1 LNHDA and CDR2 SQIVND (reference sequence). The junction had 8 bases not matched to a gene; V was cut back by 6 bases and J by 7 bases. This CDR3 comprises 14 residues.

The chain carries TRBV6-5 and TRBJ1-5, with 9 positions matching TRBD1. Germline CDR1 MNHEY, CDR2 SVGAGI. The CDR3 consists of 15 residues. With 6 bases clipped from V and 2 bases from J, the junction kept 5 bases outside the gene matches. CDR3 residues: CASRDRGGGNQPQHF. For the CDR3, the DNA is TGTGCCAGCAGGGACAGGGGAGGGGGCAATCAGCCCCAGCATTTT.

The V gene is TRBV5-1, the J gene TRBJ1-2; D might be TRBD1 (6 bases). V lost 4 bases to trimming and J lost 5 bases, with 21 bases between them. Germline V CDR1 and CDR2: SGHRS, YFSETQ. The CDR3 covers 16 residues. The CDR3 DNA sequence: TGCGCCAGCAGCCCCGGGAAACAGGGATGGCAGTATGGCTACACCTTC. Encoded protein: CASSPGKQGWQYGYTF.

The chain combines TRBV19 with TRBJ2-7; tentatively, D is TRBD1 or TRBD2 (6 bases each). CDR1 is LNHDA and CDR2 is SQIVND in the germline V gene (reference sequence). Trimming removed 3 bases from V and 0 bases from J, with 9 bases in between. The CDR3 runs 14 residues. CDR3 in amino acids: CASSIGGSSYEQYF. For the CDR3, the DNA is TGTGCCAGTAGTATCGGGGGCAGCTCCTACGAGCAGTACTTC.

This clone was found a few times. The V gene is TRBV7-8, the J gene TRBJ1-1; 10 nucleotides match TRBD1. This CDR3 has 15 amino acids. Germline-derived CDR1 and CDR2 are SGHVS and FQNEAQ. V trimming: 8 bases; J trimming: 0 bases; junction bases outside the gene matches: 6. The CDR3 region has the DNA TGTGCCAGCTACAGGGACAGGGGTATGAACACTGAAGCTTTCTTT. Its protein is CASYRDRGMNTEAFF.

V is TRBV7-2 and J is TRBJ2-7; D unresolved. Deletions cut 1 base from V and 0 bases from J, with 7 bases between. This CDR3 contains 14 residues. In germline, CDR1 is SGHTA, CDR2 FQGNSA. The CDR3 is CASSLEGYSYEQYF. In nucleotides, the CDR3 is TGTGCCAGCAGCTTAGAGGGCTACTCCTACGAGCAGTACTTC.

This clone turned up a few times. This chain links TRBV4-3 with TRBJ2-7, with TRBD2 matching over 10 bases. The CDR3 sequence is 18 residues long. Unmatched junction bases numbered 16, after V lost 2 bases and J lost 6 bases. Germline V lookup: CDR1 LGHNA, CDR2 YSLEER. The CDR3 sequence is CASSQLAGAPSGPVEQYF. The CDR3 DNA follows: TGCGCCAGCAGCCAACTAGCGGGGGCTCCCTCCGGGCCGGTCGAGCAGTACTTC.

The rearrangement links TRBV27 to TRBJ1-2; D perhaps matches TRBD1 (6 bases). With 2 bases removed from V and 2 bases from J, the gap between germline ends came to 12 bases. The CDR3 is 15 residues long. Germline CDR1 is MNHEY and CDR2 is SMNVEV (reference sequence). The CDR3 bases are TGTGCCAGCAGTTTAGGGAGGGGGGCGAACTATGGCTACACCTTC. Translated, it gives CASSLGRGANYGYTF.

This chain joins TRBV4-2 and TRBJ2-2; D is undetermined. The CDR3 is 17 residues long. Germline V CDR1 and CDR2: LGHNA, YNFKEQ. V dropped 0 bases and J dropped 4 bases, with 15 bases sitting between them. CDR3 loop: CASSQDGGKGSTGELFF. CDR3 nucleotides: TGTGCCAGCAGCCAAGATGGCGGAAAGGGTTCCACCGGGGAGCTGTTTTTT.

This chain joins TRBV19 and TRBJ2-5; possible D gene TRBD2, 6 bases. CDR1 LNHDA and CDR2 SQIVND come from the germline V gene (reference sequence). V shed 7 bases and J shed 5 bases, with 14 bases lying between them. This CDR3 has 13 amino acids. In DNA form, the CDR3 reads TGTGCCAGTAAGGCGGGGATTGGGGAGACCCAGTACTTC. Its protein product is CASKAGIGETQYF.

This clone appeared a few times. The V gene is TRBV12-5, the J gene TRBJ2-7, with D tentatively TRBD1 (5 bases). The CDR3 extends over 16 amino acids. The V and J ends lost 0 bases and 7 bases respectively, with 19 bases between them. Germline CDR1 and CDR2: LGHNT and FRNRAP. CDR3 protein: CASGLVLPQGSGEQYF. The CDR3 DNA reads TGTGCTAGTGGTTTGGTACTTCCCCAGGGTTCTGGGGAGCAGTACTTC.

The chain uses TRBV11-2 and TRBJ1-2; D is unclear. The germline V and J ends were trimmed by 4 bases and 7 bases, with 10 bases remaining between them. Germline V CDR1 and CDR2: SGHAT, FQNNGV. The CDR3 totals 12 residues. CDR3 in amino acids: CASSWERTGYTF. CDR3 nucleotides: TGTGCCAGCAGCTGGGAGAGAACTGGCTACACCTTC.

The chain is built from TRBV4-3 and TRBJ1-2, with a tentative D call TRBD1 (6 bases). Looked up from germline, CDR1 is LGHNA and CDR2 is YSLEER. The ends were cut back, 4 bases at V and 5 bases at J, with 8 bases in the middle. The CDR3 runs 12 residues. CDR3 in amino acids: CASSPGQYGYTF. CDR3 coding DNA: TGCGCCAGCAGCCCCGGACAGTATGGCTACACCTTC.

The V call is TRBV7-9, the J call TRBJ2-1; TRBD2 matches 10 bases. This CDR3 spans 16 amino acids. The ends lost 0 bases at V and 7 bases at J; junction bases unmatched: 6. Germline lookup yields CDR1 SEHNR and CDR2 FQNEAQ (reference sequence). CDR3 in DNA: TGTGCCAGCAGCTTAGCACTAGCGGGGACGGGGAATGAGCAGTTCTTC. This encodes CASSLALAGTGNEQFF.

This clone was counted a few times. The chain employs TRBV19 and TRBJ2-2; TRBD1 aligns across 9 bases. This CDR3 contains 15 residues. Germline V gene lookup returns CDR1 LNHDA and CDR2 SQIVND (reference sequence). V lost 1 base to trimming and J lost 6 bases; unmatched junction nucleotides: 3. The CDR3 loop reads CASSIVQGAAGELFF. The CDR3 DNA reads as TGTGCCAGTAGTATAGTACAGGGGGCCGCCGGGGAGCTGTTTTTT. Together with reference TRBV19 and TRBJ2-2, the CDR3 gives the full variable domain: DGGITQSPKYLFRKEGQNVTLSCEQNLNHDAMYWYRQDPGQGLRLIYYSQIVNDFQKGDIAEGYSVSREKKESFPLTVTSAQKNPTAFYLCASSIVQGAAGELFFGEGSRLTVL.

The chain has TRBV6-5 and TRBJ2-5; 11 bases map to TRBD2. The length of the CDR3 is 15 residues. Germline CDR1 is MNHEY and CDR2 is SVGAGI. Germline trimming cut 6 bases from V and 4 bases from J; bases unmatched to any gene: 7. In DNA form, the CDR3 reads TGTGCCAGCAGGACTAGCGGGGCTTTAGGAGAGACCCAGTACTTC. This encodes CASRTSGALGETQYF.

The rearrangement joins TRBV18 to TRBJ1-1, with 8 positions matching TRBD1. Losses at the gene ends were 0 bases for V and 4 bases for J; bases not matched to a gene: 4. Germline V gene lookup returns CDR1 KGHSH and CDR2 LQKENI. This CDR3 is 15 amino acids long. The CDR3 reads CASSPPTGVGTEAFF. The CDR3 nucleotides are TGTGCCAGCTCACCACCGACAGGGGTAGGCACTGAAGCTTTCTTT.

This clone was recorded once. The chain couples TRBV19 to TRBJ2-7; D may correspond to TRBD1 or TRBD2 (5 bases each). The CDR3 sequence is 12 residues long. CDR1 LNHDA and CDR2 SQIVND come from the germline V gene (reference sequence). V was shortened by 3 bases and J by 5 bases, with 8 bases between the two germline ends. CDR3 coding DNA: TGTGCCAGTAGTATTAGGGGACACGAGCAGTACTTC. This sequence encodes CASSIRGHEQYF.

This chain's CDR3 is CASSLDRATYEQYF. Written as DNA, the CDR3 is TGTGCCAGCAGCCTGGACAGGGCCACCTACGAGCAGTACTTC. V and J are TRBV11-2 and TRBJ2-7, with TRBD1 identical over 8 bases. Germline CDR1 SGHAT, CDR2 FQNNGV. This CDR3 has 14 amino acids. V shed 5 bases, J shed 2 bases, and the junction held 5 bases outside the gene matches.

The rearrangement uses TRBV25-1 and TRBJ1-4, with TRBD1 identical over 8 bases. The V segment lost 3 bases and the J segment 8 bases; nucleotides outside the gene matches: 8. CDR1 MGHDK and CDR2 SYGVNS come from the germline V gene. This CDR3 is 15 amino acids long. CDR3 DNA: TGTGCCAGCAGTGACAGGGGGCATGACAGAGAAAAACTGTTTTTT. It yields the protein CASSDRGHDREKLFF.

The J gene is TRBJ1-5, the V gene TRBV6-5; D perhaps matches TRBD1 (6 bases). Trimming left V 4 bases short and J 4 bases short, with 11 bases between. Germline values: CDR1 MNHEY, CDR2 SVGAGI. CDR3 length: 14 residues. The CDR3 DNA is TGTGCCAGCAGTTCAGGGGAGGGGAATCAGCCCCAGCATTTT. Its protein product is CASSSGEGNQPQHF.

This chain links TRBV25-1 with TRBJ2-2; TRBD1 agrees at 9 bases. Germline V CDR1 and CDR2: MGHDK, SYGVNS. The CDR3 is 14 amino acids. Trimming cost V 6 bases and J 7 bases; bases outside gene matches: 6. The DNA for the CDR3 is TGTGCCAGCAGCGGGACAGGGAGGGTCGGGGAGCTGTTTTTT. Residues: CASSGTGRVGELFF. The complete variable domain, with remaining parts taken from reference TRBV25-1 and TRBJ2-2, reads EADIYQTPRYLVIGTGKKITLECSQTMGHDKMYWYQQDPGMELHLIHYSYGVNSTEKGDLSSESTVSRIRTEHFPLTLESARPSHTSQYLCASSGTGRVGELFFGEGSRLTVL.

The genes are TRBV19 and TRBJ1-2, with 11 bases aligning to TRBD1. V lost 3 bases, J lost 8 bases, and 5 bases stayed unmatched. CDR1 is LNHDA, CDR2 SQIVND, per germline (reference sequence). The CDR3 totals 14 residues. This CDR3 is CASSMGQGVDGYTF. The DNA of the CDR3 is TGTGCCAGTAGTATGGGACAGGGGGTCGACGGCTACACCTTC.

This chain links TRBV6-6 with TRBJ2-7; the D gene is possibly TRBD1 (6 bases). The germline CDR1 and CDR2 sequences are MNHNY and SVGAGI (reference sequence). The CDR3 is 14 amino acids. The germline V and J ends were trimmed by 10 bases and 1 base, with 17 bases remaining between them. CDR3 loop: CATGITGISYEQYF. For the CDR3, the DNA is TGTGCCACCGGGATTACAGGGATTTCCTACGAGCAGTACTTC.

This chain links TRBV4-1 with TRBJ2-1; 13 bases agree with TRBD2. Germline V CDR1 and CDR2: MGHRA, YSYEKL. This CDR3 is built from 17 residues. The V gene end was trimmed by 4 bases and the J gene end by 1 base; junction bases not matched to a gene: 4. This CDR3 reads CASSRELAGGSYNEQFF. The CDR3 coding sequence is TGCGCCAGCAGCCGAGAACTAGCGGGAGGGTCCTACAATGAGCAGTTCTTC.